The following is a T cell receptor beta chain sequence with its context. What it binds is not known. Repertoires were generated with immunoSEQ multiplex PCR, while TCRdb's copy carries only in-frame clones and drops some. The sample lists approximately 100,000 clones; 87% were seen once. Deletions cut 3 bases from V and 8 bases from J, with 17 bases between. Germline CDR1 and CDR2: SGHRS and YFSETQ. The CDR3 is 14 residues long. The source of the sample is a study of T cell responses to AZD1222 COVID-19 vaccine. General study points: Spike-specific TCR breadth and depth rose after two AZD1222 doses. Dominant at 160-218 and 743-854, vaccine-associated CD4 TCRs also spanned spike.

The material was peripheral blood, obtained on day 0 of AZD1222 vaccination. The clonotype comes from an adult in good health. V is TRBV5-1 and J is TRBJ1-2, with D tentatively TRBD1 (6 bases). The CDR3 region is CASSSLGAPRGYTF. CDR3 in DNA: TGCGCCAGCAGCTCCCTGGGGGCGCCGAGGGGCTACACCTTC.